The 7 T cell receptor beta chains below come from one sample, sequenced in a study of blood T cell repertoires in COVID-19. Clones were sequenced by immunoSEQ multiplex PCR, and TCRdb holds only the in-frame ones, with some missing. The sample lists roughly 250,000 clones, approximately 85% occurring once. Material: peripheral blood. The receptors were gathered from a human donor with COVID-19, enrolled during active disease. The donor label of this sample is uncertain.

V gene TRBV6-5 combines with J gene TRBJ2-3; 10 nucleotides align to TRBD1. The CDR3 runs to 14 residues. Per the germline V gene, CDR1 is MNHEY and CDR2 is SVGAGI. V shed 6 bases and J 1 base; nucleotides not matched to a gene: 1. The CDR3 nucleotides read TGTGCCAGCAGAGGGACAGGGGGCACAGATACGCAGTATTTT. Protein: CASRGTGGTDTQYF.

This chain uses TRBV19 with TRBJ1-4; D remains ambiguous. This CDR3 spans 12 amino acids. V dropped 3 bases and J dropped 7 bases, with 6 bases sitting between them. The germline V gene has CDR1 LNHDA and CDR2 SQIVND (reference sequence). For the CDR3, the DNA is TGTGCCAGTAGTATGCCGGGTGAAAAACTGTTTTTT. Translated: CASSMPGEKLFF.

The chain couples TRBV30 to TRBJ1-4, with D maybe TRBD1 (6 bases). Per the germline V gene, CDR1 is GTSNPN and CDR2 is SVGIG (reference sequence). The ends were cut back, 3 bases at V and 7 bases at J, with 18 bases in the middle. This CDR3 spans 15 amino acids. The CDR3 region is CAWSLTGTVGEKLFF. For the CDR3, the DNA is TGTGCCTGGAGCTTAACAGGGACCGTAGGTGAAAAACTGTTTTTT.

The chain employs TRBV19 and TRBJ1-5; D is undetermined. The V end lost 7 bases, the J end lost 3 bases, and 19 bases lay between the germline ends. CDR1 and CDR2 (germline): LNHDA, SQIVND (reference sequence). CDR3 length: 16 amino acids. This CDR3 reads CASTIGLEALNQPQHF. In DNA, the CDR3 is TGTGCCAGTACGATAGGGTTGGAGGCCCTCAATCAGCCCCAGCATTTT.

CDR3 DNA sequence: TGTGCCAGCAGCTTGGCGGGGTCAATATCTGGCTACACCTTC. Its translation is CASSLAGSISGYTF. The V call is TRBV5-6, the J call TRBJ1-2; unclear D gene. Germline loops: CDR1 SGHDT, CDR2 YYEEEE. V was cut by 0 bases and J by 7 bases, with 13 bases left in between. The CDR3 runs to 14 residues.

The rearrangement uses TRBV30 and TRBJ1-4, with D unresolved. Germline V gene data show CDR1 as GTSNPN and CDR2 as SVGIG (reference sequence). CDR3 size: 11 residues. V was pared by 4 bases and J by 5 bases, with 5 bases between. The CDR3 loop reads CAWNTNEKLFF. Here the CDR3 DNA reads TGTGCCTGGAACACAAATGAAAAACTGTTTTTT.

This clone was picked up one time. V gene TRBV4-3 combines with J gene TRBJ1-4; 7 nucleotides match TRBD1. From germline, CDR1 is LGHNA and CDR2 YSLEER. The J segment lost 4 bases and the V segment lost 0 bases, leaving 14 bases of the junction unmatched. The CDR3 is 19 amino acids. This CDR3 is CASSQDLLRGQVLNEKLFF. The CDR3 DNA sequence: TGCGCCAGCAGCCAAGATCTTCTACGTGGACAGGTACTTAATGAAAAACTGTTTTTT.